Below, one TCR beta chain is given with its context. Its antigen is not known. TCRdb passed the 5' RACE reads through MiXCR, listing each CDR3 protein once. The sample has 180,000 or so distinct CDR3 sequences; more than 15% are singletons. CDR1 and CDR2 (germline): DFQATT, SNEGSKA (reference sequence). Unmatched junction bases numbered 5, after V lost 1 base and J lost 2 bases. CDR3 length equals 14 residues. The sample originates from a study of T-cell memory formation after mild COVID-19. Study-wide results and caveats: Clones which contracted sat mainly in CM and EM if CD4+, and in EMRA if CD8+.

V gene TRBV20-1 combines with J gene TRBJ2-7; 7 nucleotides agree with TRBD2. The material sequenced was PBMCs or a T cell subset sorted from them (not recorded which). The sequence was collected from an adult woman who had mild COVID-19 (a few samples of this study predate the infection). Cell type and time point are not known. CDR3 DNA sequence: TGCAGTGCTAGAGCGGGCCGGGGGGCCTACGAGCAGTACTTC. Its translation is CSARAGRGAYEQYF.